This TCR beta chain was captured in a study of CD8 T cells in Susac syndrome. This CDR3 comprises 14 residues. V trimming: 5 bases; J trimming: 8 bases; junction bases outside the gene matches: 7. Per the germline V gene, CDR1 is DFQATT and CDR2 is SNEGSKA (reference sequence). An amount of RNA that ranged from roughly 0.5 to 1 ug was reverse transcribed with random hexamers. Across 54 Vbeta and 13 Jbeta, immunoSEQ multiplex PCR amplified TCR beta CDR3. TCRdb independently ran MiXCR on the immunoSEQ multiplex PCR reads; one entry per CDR3 protein. The sample comprises around 180,000 distinct CDR3 sequences, 95% of which are singletons, and about 0.15% rests with the top ten. TCR beta sequences were obtained from blood CD8+ and CD4+ T cells. Treatment-naive patients with stable or active relapsing-remitting disease served as multiple sclerosis controls. TEMRA cells were FACS-enriched, while CD8+ and CD4+ T cells were negatively isolated.

This chain joins TRBV20-1 and TRBJ2-1; 12 nucleotides match TRBD2. The TCR comes from a human donor with multiple sclerosis. Sequences were obtained from CD8+ T cells from PBMCs. Here the CDR3 DNA reads TGCAGTGCTTGGTGGCTAGCGGGAGGGTATGAGCAGTTCTTC. It is translated as CSAWWLAGGYEQFF.